One sample yielded the 30 T cell receptor beta chains listed below, sequenced in a study of tumor-infiltrating lymphocytes in primary liver carcinoma. Total RNA amounting to 450 to 550 ng was the source from which TCR beta cDNA was made with a constant-region primer. Three rounds of nested multiplex PCR with slightly modified ARM-PCR produced TCR beta libraries. Forward primers for TRBV1-TRBV30 and a C-beta reverse primer served the first two PCR rounds, at around 9 cycles each. TCRdb recomputed calls from the multiplex PCR reads with MiXCR, one row per CDR3 protein. The sample has about 310,000 distinct CDR3 sequences; around 50% are singletons. Germline DNA was extracted too, while blood RNA derived from unsorted whole blood. What was sequenced was peripheral blood. The receptors derive from a woman aged 30 to 39 with primary liver carcinoma and hepatitis B virus infection.

Notes on this clonotype: A junction end diverges from the germline sequence, so it may reflect a read error. The rearrangement joins TRBV7-9 to TRBJ2-7; no clear D. The germline V gene encodes CDR1 SEHNR and CDR2 FQNEAQ (reference sequence). This CDR3 has 10 amino acids. CDR3 nucleotide sequence: TGTGCCAGCAGCATCTACGAGCAGTGCTTC. Its protein product is CASSIYEQCF.

This clonotype was detected a few times. This sequence joins TRBV28 and TRBJ1-5; 7 nucleotides match TRBD1. Germline V CDR1 and CDR2: MDHEN, SYDVKM. The length of the CDR3 is 16 residues. V shed 2 bases and J 0 bases; nucleotides not matched to a gene: 4. Here the CDR3 DNA reads TGTGCCAGCAGTTTAAATCCAGGGGGTAGCAATCAGCCCCAGCATTTT. Its protein product is CASSLNPGGSNQPQHF.

CDR3 sequence reads: CASRRTGDRRAFF. The CDR3 coding sequence is TGTGCCAGCAGACGGACAGGGGACAGGCGGGCGTTCTTC. V gene TRBV6-1 combines with J gene TRBJ2-1; 9 bases match TRBD1. Germline V CDR1 and CDR2: MNHNS, SASEGT. J gave up 15 bases and V 6 bases, and 12 bases lay outside the gene matches. This CDR3 has 13 residues.

This chain uses TRBV28 with TRBJ2-1; tentatively, D is TRBD1 (5 bases). The CDR3 covers 13 residues. Trimming took off 5 bases at V and 5 bases at J, with 10 bases between the two ends. Germline lookup yields CDR1 MDHEN and CDR2 SYDVKM. The CDR3 loop is CASSPSGNNEQFF. In nucleotides, the CDR3 is TGTGCCAGCAGTCCCTCAGGGAACAATGAGCAGTTCTTC. The variable domain in full, completed from reference TRBV28 and TRBJ2-1, reads DVKVTQSSRYLVKRTGEKVFLECVQDMDHENMFWYRQDPGLGLRLIYFSYDVKMKEKGDIPEGYSVSREKKERFSLILESASTNQTSMYLCASSPSGNNEQFFGPGTRLTVL.

The rearrangement uses TRBV12-3 or TRBV12-4 and TRBJ1-5; 7 bases are shared with TRBD1. Trimming cost V 10 bases and J 6 bases; bases outside gene matches: 15. This CDR3 comprises 15 residues. CDR3 in DNA: TGTGCCAACAGCCAAGCCCAAGGGGGCGGTCAGCCCCAGCATTTT. Its translation: CANSQAQGGGQPQHF.

This clonotype has just one count. At one of its ends the junction is not consistent with the germline gene, which may arise from a read error. The J gene is TRBJ2-4, the V gene TRBV7-9; 7 positions match TRBD1. Per the germline V gene, CDR1 is SEHNR and CDR2 is FQNEAQ (reference sequence). The CDR3 totals 13 residues. CDR3 nucleotides: TGCGCCTGCAGCTCGACAGGGTTAAACATTCAGTACTTC. As protein: CACSSTGLNIQYF.

This clonotype came up many times. This rearrangement joins TRBV4-3 to TRBJ1-5; tentatively, D is TRBD1 (5 bases). Germline assignment: CDR1 LGHNA and CDR2 YSLEER. The CDR3 is made up of 15 amino acids. V lost 0 bases and J lost 3, with 9 bases in between. The CDR3 DNA sequence: TGCGCCAGCAGCCAAGAGCAGACAGACAATCAGCCCCAGCATTTT. The encoded protein is CASSQEQTDNQPQHF.

This clonotype was counted a few times. The chain combines TRBV6-2 or TRBV6-3 with TRBJ2-2, with D perhaps matching TRBD2 (5 bases). In germline, CDR1 is MNHEY, CDR2 SVGEGT. This CDR3 has 20 residues. Between the trimmed V and J ends, which lost 0 bases and 3 bases, there was a span of 23 bases. CDR3 in amino acids: CASSYSNRILGRLYTGELFF. CDR3 DNA sequence: TGTGCCAGCAGTTACTCGAATCGTATACTAGGGAGACTGTACACCGGGGAGCTGTTTTTT.

The chain joins TRBV29-1 to TRBJ2-1, with 7 bases lining up with TRBD2. This CDR3 is 12 amino acids long. Per germline, CDR1 SQVTM and CDR2 ANQGSEA. The CDR3: CGAVGWEGRTFF. The CDR3 bases are TGCGGCGCCGTGGGGTGGGAGGGCCGAACGTTCTTC.

This clonotype was detected a few times. The chain carries TRBV5-4 and TRBJ1-1; no firm D call. The CDR3 length is 13 residues. Germline CDR1 is SGHNT and CDR2 is YYREEE (reference sequence). The V gene lost 0 bases and the J gene lost 1 base, with 4 bases spanning the gap. The CDR3 loop is CASSLERNTEAFF. As DNA, the CDR3 is TGTGCCAGCAGCTTGGAAAGGAACACTGAAGCTTTCTTT.

Many counts were recorded for this clonotype. V and J are TRBV11-2 and TRBJ2-3; D perhaps matches TRBD1 (5 bases). This CDR3 has 15 residues. CDR1 SGHAT and CDR2 FQNNGV come from the germline V gene. V was pared by 4 bases and J by 1 base, with 12 bases between. CDR3 in DNA: TGTGCCAGCAGCTCCCCAGGGTCCCGCACAGATACGCAGTATTTT. It is translated as CASSSPGSRTDTQYF.

On this clonotype itself: The junction differs from germline at one of its ends, possibly a read error. The chain links TRBV12-3 or TRBV12-4 to TRBJ2-7; D is undetermined. The CDR3 contains 12 residues. The CDR3 here is CTSSPDSFGQYF. For the CDR3, the DNA is TGTACCAGCAGCCCAGACTCGTTCGGGCAGTACTTC.

The chain is built from TRBV10-3 and TRBJ2-5; D may match TRBD1 or TRBD2 (5 bases each). The germline V gene has CDR1 ENHRY and CDR2 SYGVKD. The CDR3 is 13 amino acids. With 0 bases removed from V and 7 bases from J, the gap between germline ends came to 9 bases. CDR3 protein: CAISESVRGTQYF. In DNA form, the CDR3 reads TGTGCCATCAGTGAGTCAGTGAGGGGGACCCAGTACTTC.

This clonotype was counted many times. The chain recombines TRBV11-2 with TRBJ2-1; no clear D. The CDR3 extends over 12 amino acids. With 3 bases removed from V and 8 bases from J, the gap between germline ends came to 8 bases. Germline V CDR1 and CDR2: SGHAT, FQNNGV. Written as DNA, the CDR3 is TGTGCCAGCAGCTTTGTCCCCGATGAGCAGTTCTTC. It codes for CASSFVPDEQFF.

The V and J genes are TRBV11-3 and TRBJ2-2; D possibly corresponds to TRBD1 (6 bases). This CDR3 is built from 17 residues. CDR1 and CDR2 from the germline V gene are SGHNT and YENEEA. V was pared by 5 bases and J by 4 bases, with 20 bases between. The CDR3 DNA reads as TGTGCCAGCAGCCACCGTCAACAGGGTAGGAGCACCGGGGAGCTGTTTTTT. This encodes CASSHRQQGRSTGELFF.

The sample holds many counts of this clonotype. V and J are TRBV6-5 and TRBJ2-3; D is perhaps TRBD2 (6 bases). Trimming took 0 bases from V and 2 from J, leaving 15 bases between them. The length of the CDR3 is 17 residues. The germline V gene has CDR1 MNHEY and CDR2 SVGAGI. The CDR3 reads CASSYSRGRDFTDTQYF. DNA for the CDR3: TGTGCCAGCAGTTACTCGAGGGGACGGGACTTCACAGATACGCAGTATTTT.

Worth noting for this clonotype: This may come from a read error, since a much larger clone is one base off. The V gene is TRBV29-1, the J gene TRBJ2-1; TRBD2 aligns across 12 bases. From germline, CDR1 is SQVTM and CDR2 ANQGSEA. The CDR3 is 15 residues long. CDR3 DNA: TGCGGCGTTGCGTTGGGGACTAGCGGGTCGGGAGAGCAGTTCTTC. It is translated as CGVALGTSGSGEQFF.

Worth noting for this clonotype: Relative to the germline gene, one junction end is altered; a read error may explain this. The V gene is TRBV4-2, the J gene TRBJ2-3, with D perhaps assigned TRBD1 or TRBD2 (5 bases each). The CDR3 spans 13 residues. Germline-derived CDR1 and CDR2 are LGHNA and YNFKEQ. The CDR3 sequence is CASSQDLQGPQYF. In DNA form, the CDR3 reads TGTGCCAGCAGCCAAGATCTGCAGGGACCGCAGTATTTC.

The sample holds a few counts of this clonotype. The rearrangement links TRBV4-1 to TRBJ1-2; no definite D call. The length of the CDR3 is 13 residues. The germline V gene has CDR1 MGHRA and CDR2 YSYEKL. Trimming took off 3 bases at V and 5 bases at J, with 10 bases between the two ends. The CDR3 spells CASSHGLGYGYTF. CDR3 sequence (DNA): TGCGCCAGCAGCCACGGCCTGGGGTATGGCTACACCTTC.

This clonotype appeared many times. The rearrangement joins TRBV12-3 or TRBV12-4 to TRBJ1-2; D is undetermined. The ends were cut back, 2 bases at V and 3 bases at J, with 4 bases in the middle. This CDR3 is built from 12 residues. CDR3 nucleotide sequence: TGTGCCAGCAGTTTACAGGACTATGGCTACACCTTC. It specifies CASSLQDYGYTF.

This clonotype turned up a few times. The V and J genes are TRBV28 and TRBJ2-7; D possibly corresponds to TRBD1 (6 bases). V gave up 2 bases and J gave up 6 bases, with 17 bases separating them. CDR1 and CDR2 from the germline V gene are MDHEN and SYDVKM. The CDR3 is made up of 15 amino acids. The CDR3 DNA is TGTGCCAGCAGTTTACCCAGGGGCCATCCTCCCGAGCAGTACTTC. It specifies CASSLPRGHPPEQYF.

With respect to this clonotype: Possible read error: a much larger clone is one base away. The chain carries TRBV4-3 and TRBJ2-3, with D perhaps being TRBD1 or TRBD2 (5 bases each). The CDR3 spans 16 residues. Germline V CDR1 and CDR2: LGHNA, YSLEER. V was shortened by 1 base and J by 2 bases, with 13 bases between the two germline ends. CDR3: CASSQGLGEITDTQYF. Here the CDR3 DNA reads TGCGCCAGCAGCCAAGGTTTGGGGGAAATCACAGATACGCAGTATTTT.

On this clonotype itself: Given a much more abundant clone one base away, this may be a read error. This chain links TRBV6-2 or TRBV6-3 with TRBJ2-1; D ambiguous. CDR1 MNHEY and CDR2 SVGEGT come from the germline V gene. Trimming left V 8 bases short and J 4 bases short, with 15 bases between. CDR3 length: 14 residues. In nucleotides, the CDR3 is TGTGCCAGCGGGGTAACCCAAGAGTACAATGAGCAGTTCTTC. Its translation is CASGVTQEYNEQFF.

This clonotype was recorded many times. This chain uses TRBV6-5 with TRBJ2-7; D may be TRBD2 (6 bases). In germline, CDR1 is MNHEY, CDR2 SVGAGI. Trimming took 0 bases from V and 7 from J, leaving 13 bases between them. CDR3 size: 14 residues. The CDR3 region is CASSYSTGGMEQYF. The CDR3 bases are TGTGCCAGCAGTTACTCGACTGGGGGGATGGAGCAGTACTTC.

The rearrangement uses TRBV14 and TRBJ2-3, with TRBD2 matching over 11 bases. With V trimmed by 4 bases and J by 4 bases, 7 bases remained unmatched. CDR1 is SGHDN, CDR2 FVKESK, per germline. The CDR3 covers 16 residues. DNA for the CDR3: TGTGCCAGCAGCCCATTAGCGGGAGGGCCTCCAGATACGCAGTATTTT. Amino acids: CASSPLAGGPPDTQYF.

As concerns this clonotype: A much larger clone sits a single nucleotide away, making a read error possible. The chain couples TRBV29-1 to TRBJ1-1, with D possibly matching TRBD1 (6 bases). The germline CDR1 and CDR2 sequences are SQVTM and ANQGSEA. The CDR3 runs 14 residues. The V gene lost 7 bases and the J gene lost 10 bases, with 25 bases spanning the gap. CDR3 in DNA: TGCAGCGCCCTGCCTATGGCCGGGCTGACAGGAGCTTTCTTT. Translating it yields CSALPMAGLTGAFF.

The CDR3 sequence: CASSLVVGGEQFF. CDR3 nucleotide sequence: TGTGCCAGCAGCTTGGTCGTGGGGGGTGAGCAGTTCTTC. The rearrangement uses TRBV5-4 and TRBJ2-1; D possibly corresponds to TRBD2 (6 bases). CDR3 length: 13 residues. CDR1 SGHNT and CDR2 YYREEE come from the germline V gene (reference sequence). The V and J ends lost 0 bases and 9 bases respectively, with 10 bases between them.

With respect to this clonotype: One junction end does not reproduce the germline sequence, and a read error may be involved. The chain has TRBV29-1 and TRBJ2-2, with D possibly being TRBD1 or TRBD2 (5 bases each). CDR1 and CDR2 from the germline V gene are SQVTM and ANQGSEA. CDR3 length equals 13 residues. CDR3 sequence (DNA): TGCAGCGTTCAAGGGGCAAACACCGGGGAGCTGATTTTT. Translating it yields CSVQGANTGELIF.

Points on this clonotype: Given the absence of the conserved phenylalanine or tryptophan at the CDR3 end, a read error is likely. This sequence joins TRBV5-1 and TRBJ1-1; D ambiguous. Germline loops: CDR1 SGHRS, CDR2 YFSETQ. This CDR3 contains 14 residues. Trimming shortened V by 0 bases and J by 1 base, and 7 bases separated the two germline ends. The CDR3 DNA is TGCGCCAGCAGCTTGGTTCCCCCGAACACTGAAGCTTTCCTT. Its protein is CASSLVPPNTEAFL.

Comments on this clonotype: At one boundary the junction diverges from the germline segment, which might be a read error. The CDR3 here is CARSQIGLAYNEQFF. CDR3 nucleotide sequence: TGCGCCCGCAGCCAAATCGGACTGGCCTACAATGAGCAGTTCTTC. This rearrangement joins TRBV4-1 to TRBJ2-1; a possible D gene is TRBD2 (5 bases). The CDR3 totals 15 residues. CDR1 MGHRA and CDR2 YSYEKL come from the germline V gene.